This paragraph reports one T cell receptor (beta chain). Using immunoSEQ multiplex PCR, the repertoire was profiled, and TCRdb retains in-frame clones only, with some absent. Of 15,000 to 20,000 clones in the sample, approximately 85% are singletons; the top ten hold 30% to 40%. This specimen comes from a study of blood T cell repertoires in COVID-19. Overall study: Italy, Spain and the United States were the sources of the convalescent and acute COVID-19 samples.

The receptor's source is a human donor with active COVID-19. The donor label of this sample is uncertain. The sample consisted of peripheral blood.

CDR3 sequence (DNA): TGTGCCAGCAGTAGGGCTCCGGGGTATGAGACCCAGTACTTC. Encoded protein: CASSRAPGYETQYF. The chain employs TRBV6-5 and TRBJ2-5, with D possibly being TRBD2 (5 bases). From germline, CDR1 is MNHEY and CDR2 SVGAGI. V dropped 5 bases and J dropped 5 bases, with 15 bases sitting between them. The CDR3 is 14 residues long.